This TCR beta chain was recovered during a study of T cells after yellow fever vaccination. The wider study: For low cell numbers, libraries were made with SMART-Seq v4 Ultra Low Input.

Via MiXCR, TCRdb re-called the 5' RACE reads, giving one row per CDR3 protein. The data hold 500,000 to 650,000 distinct CDR3 sequences, with roughly an eighth observed a single time. From germline, CDR1 is ENHRY and CDR2 SYGVKD. The CDR3 loop spans 12 amino acids. The V gene end was trimmed by 7 bases and the J gene end by 6 bases; junction bases not matched to a gene: 6. The source material was PBMCs, sampled on the day of the yellow fever booster vaccination. The clonotype was recovered from a man aged 30 to 45 who received the YFV17D yellow fever vaccine. The chain couples TRBV10-3 to TRBJ2-7, with TRBD2 identical over 7 bases. CDR3 DNA: TGTGCCATCATTGGAGTAGCGGGCGAGCAGTACTTC. This encodes CAIIGVAGEQYF.